These 17 T cell receptor beta chains were all obtained from the same sample, sequenced in a study of PD-1 blockade in classical Hodgkin lymphoma. Profiling relied on immunoSEQ multiplex PCR, and the TCRdb table lists in-frame clones only, not all of them. The data contain about 85,000 clones, around 90% of them singletons. Relapses following autologous stem cell transplantation were seen in all patients, with brentuximab vedotin exposure varying. The source was peripheral blood mononuclear cells (PBMCs), collected before the second cycle of nivolumab. These receptors were taken from a human donor with classical Hodgkin lymphoma.

The chain couples TRBV2 to TRBJ2-2; TRBD2 agrees at 7 bases. The V gene end was trimmed by 8 bases and the J gene end by 6 bases; junction bases not matched to a gene: 6. This CDR3 spans 13 amino acids. CDR1 is SNHLY, CDR2 FYNNEI, per germline. CDR3 nucleotides: TGTGCCAGCGAACGGACTAGTCCCGGGGAGCTGTTTTTT. Translating it yields CASERTSPGELFF. Filled out from reference TRBV2 and TRBJ2-2, the complete variable domain reads EPEVTQTPSHQVTQMGQEVILRCVPISNHLYFYWYRQILGQKVEFLVSFYNNEISEKSEIFDDQFSVERPDGSNFTLKIRSTKLEDSAMYFCASERTSPGELFFGEGSRLTVL.

This clone was counted once. J is TRBJ1-4 and V is TRBV29-1; tentative D call: TRBD1 (6 bases). The CDR3 totals 13 residues. Germline values: CDR1 SQVTM, CDR2 ANQGSEA. Deletions cut 7 bases from V and 6 bases from J, with 15 bases between. In nucleotides, the CDR3 is TGCAGCGCCCTCTCAGGGGCAGATGAAAAACTGTTTTTT. As protein: CSALSGADEKLFF.

The rearrangement links TRBV9 to TRBJ2-3; TRBD2 is a possible D gene (5 bases). Germline assignment: CDR1 SGDLS and CDR2 YYNGEE. Trimming stripped 0 bases from V and 4 bases from J, with 9 bases between. This CDR3 region has 14 residues. CDR3 residues: CASSVATSADTQYF. The CDR3 bases are TGTGCCAGCAGCGTAGCTACTAGTGCAGATACGCAGTATTTT.

This chain connects TRBV28 to TRBJ1-1, with D unclear. The CDR3 sequence is 11 residues long. Trimming pared 10 bases from V and 4 bases from J, leaving 10 bases between. The germline V gene encodes CDR1 MDHEN and CDR2 SYDVKM. CDR3 sequence: CAILSATEAFF. The CDR3 region has the DNA TGTGCCATTCTGTCCGCCACTGAAGCTTTCTTT.

Note on this clone: An end of the junction differs from the germline gene, which may be a read error. The chain couples TRBV5-6 to TRBJ2-1, with 14 positions matching TRBD2. Germline V gives CDR1 SGHDT, CDR2 YYEEEE. The CDR3 length is 15 residues. The CDR3 reads CASSPLGTSGSFHVF. CDR3 DNA: TGTGCCAGCAGCCCTCTCGGGACTAGCGGGAGTTTTCATGTCTTC. The full variable domain, in which reference TRBV5-6 and TRBJ2-1 provide the parts outside the CDR3, is DAGVTQSPTHLIKTRGQQVTLRCSPKSGHDTVSWYQQALGQGPQFIFQYYEEEERQRGNFPDRFSGHQFPNYSSELNVNALLLGDSALYLCASSPLGTSGSFHVFGPGTRLTVL.

This chain uses TRBV5-4 with TRBJ2-2; 8 positions match TRBD2. Germline V gives CDR1 SGHNT, CDR2 YYREEE (reference sequence). Trimming at V came to 3 bases and at J to 5 bases, leaving 12 bases not matched to a gene. The CDR3 extends over 17 amino acids. CDR3 in amino acids: CASSSRGAGEVTGELFF. CDR3 DNA sequence: TGTGCCAGCAGCTCCCGGGGAGCGGGAGAGGTAACCGGGGAGCTGTTTTTT.

This clone was seen a single time. The chain carries TRBV2 and TRBJ2-7; D is uncertain. CDR3 size: 13 residues. The V end was cut by 0 bases, the J end by 3 bases, with 6 bases between. Germline CDR1 and CDR2: SNHLY and FYNNEI. In nucleotides, the CDR3 is TGTGCCAGCAGTGAAGCGTTTGTCTACGAGCAGTACTTC. It yields the protein CASSEAFVYEQYF. Full variable domain (outside the CDR3, taken from reference TRBV2 and TRBJ2-7): EPEVTQTPSHQVTQMGQEVILRCVPISNHLYFYWYRQILGQKVEFLVSFYNNEISEKSEIFDDQFSVERPDGSNFTLKIRSTKLEDSAMYFCASSEAFVYEQYFGPGTRLTVT.

The V and J genes are TRBV4-1 and TRBJ1-3, with D hard to call. The CDR3 is made up of 15 amino acids. The V and J ends lost 0 bases and 4 bases respectively, with 10 bases between them. Germline CDR1 reads MGHRA; CDR2 reads YSYEKL. The CDR3 spells CASSQEGSQGNTIYF. CDR3 nucleotides: TGCGCCAGCAGCCAAGAAGGGTCCCAGGGAAACACCATATATTTT.

This chain uses TRBV28 with TRBJ1-2; D ambiguous. V was shortened by 7 bases and J by 5 bases, with 20 bases between the two germline ends. The germline V gene encodes CDR1 MDHEN and CDR2 SYDVKM. This CDR3 has 15 amino acids. CDR3 residues: CASTPPVSSRYGYTF. CDR3 DNA sequence: TGTGCCAGCACCCCGCCGGTCTCGTCGAGGTATGGCTACACCTTC.

The J gene is TRBJ1-4, the V gene TRBV28; unclear D gene. Germline V CDR1 and CDR2: MDHEN, SYDVKM. The CDR3 has 14 amino acids. The V end lost 3 bases, the J end lost 2 bases, and 7 bases lay between the germline ends. The CDR3 DNA reads as TGTGCCAGCAGTTTTCGGCGGACTAATGAAAAACTGTTTTTT. Encoded protein: CASSFRRTNEKLFF. Drawing the rest from reference TRBV28 and TRBJ1-4, the complete variable domain is DVKVTQSSRYLVKRTGEKVFLECVQDMDHENMFWYRQDPGLGLRLIYFSYDVKMKEKGDIPEGYSVSREKKERFSLILESASTNQTSMYLCASSFRRTNEKLFFGSGTQLSVL.

This chain connects TRBV5-4 to TRBJ2-7, with D hard to call. Trimming took off 2 bases at V and 5 bases at J, with 17 bases between the two ends. Germline V CDR1 and CDR2: SGHNT, YYREEE (reference sequence). The CDR3 covers 15 residues. This chain's CDR3 is CASSFSNQAYNEQYF. The CDR3 nucleotides read TGTGCCAGCAGCTTCAGCAACCAGGCCTATAACGAGCAGTACTTC.

The V and J genes are TRBV5-1 and TRBJ2-1; 12 nucleotides align to TRBD2. Germline V lookup: CDR1 SGHRS, CDR2 YFSETQ. The V gene end was trimmed by 2 bases and the J gene end by 1 base; junction bases not matched to a gene: 10. The CDR3 contains 19 residues. CDR3 loop: CASSFLVGLAGRSYNEQFF. As DNA, the CDR3 is TGCGCCAGCAGCTTCTTAGTAGGACTAGCGGGAAGGTCCTACAATGAGCAGTTCTTC.

The chain joins TRBV9 to TRBJ1-1, with D uncertain. CDR3 length: 13 amino acids. Germline CDR1 SGDLS, CDR2 YYNGEE. Trimming stripped 3 bases from V and 4 bases from J, with 10 bases between. The CDR3 loop reads CASSAPVATEAFF. As DNA, the CDR3 is TGTGCCAGCAGCGCCCCCGTAGCCACTGAAGCTTTCTTT.

The V call is TRBV30, the J call TRBJ1-4, with 9 positions matching TRBD1. The CDR3 consists of 15 residues. Looked up from germline, CDR1 is GTSNPN and CDR2 is SVGIG (reference sequence). The V gene end was trimmed by 5 bases and the J gene end by 0 bases; junction bases not matched to a gene: 4. The CDR3 protein is CAWAQGAATNEKLFF. CDR3 DNA: TGTGCCTGGGCACAGGGGGCCGCAACTAATGAAAAACTGTTTTTT.

The chain combines TRBV30 with TRBJ1-4; D is perhaps TRBD1 (6 bases). V gave up 3 bases and J gave up 4 bases, with 9 bases separating them. The CDR3 runs 13 residues. Germline V gives CDR1 GTSNPN, CDR2 SVGIG (reference sequence). Here the CDR3 reads CAWRRTVNEKLFF. CDR3 coding DNA: TGTGCCTGGAGGAGGACAGTTAATGAAAAACTGTTTTTT.

The V gene is TRBV19, the J gene TRBJ2-3, with D perhaps TRBD1 (6 bases). Germline V lookup: CDR1 LNHDA, CDR2 SQIVND (reference sequence). This CDR3 has 15 residues. Trimming removed 5 bases from V and 5 bases from J, with 17 bases in between. For the CDR3, the DNA is TGTGCCAGTAGTCCCGACAGGTCCCGGGGAGATACGCAGTATTTT. It specifies CASSPDRSRGDTQYF.

The rearrangement uses TRBV28 and TRBJ1-1, with D possibly being TRBD1 (6 bases). V dropped 4 bases and J dropped 6 bases, with 9 bases sitting between them. This CDR3 has 12 residues. The V gene's germline CDR1 is MDHEN and CDR2 SYDVKM. The DNA for the CDR3 is TGTGCCAGCAGTTCGGGGGCGGCTGAAGCTTTCTTT. It translates to CASSSGAAEAFF.